This is a list of T cell receptor beta chains from one sample in a study of cytomegalovirus exposure and HLA in healthy donors. Some clones are missing from TCRdb's copy, which holds only in-frame ones; the method was immunoSEQ multiplex PCR. The repertoire consists of roughly 75,000 clones, with 85% to 95% occurring once and the leading ten covering approximately 2.1%. What was sequenced was PBMCs. These TCRs come from a woman under 30 in good health and CMV-seronegative. Both conserved end residues are part of each CDR3. Fields, in order: clone size, J gene, V gene, D gene, CDR3 DNA, CDR3 protein. A D gene is named only where the DNA matches it firmly. Clone size appears in some rows only: once, few, many, or a class for an expanded clone.

- TRBJ2-1 TRBV19 TRBD2 TGTGCCAGTACTCCCGGACTAGCCCATACGGATGAGCAGTTCTTC CASTPGLAHTDEQFF
- TRBJ1-1 TRBV21-1 - TGTGCCAGCAGCAAGGACGCTGGGGCCTTGAACACTGAAGCTTTCTTT CASSKDAGALNTEAFF
- TRBJ2-1 TRBV27 TRBD1 TGTGCCAGCAGTTTATCGAGGGGGCACCGGGACAGGTCGGTCTTC CASSLSRGHRDRSVF
- TRBJ1-1 TRBV18 - TGTGCCAGCTCCAAGGCGGGGCGTTCATTGAACACTGAAGCTTTCTTT CASSKAGRSLNTEAFF
- TRBJ2-3 TRBV19 - TGTGCCAGTAGATCTGGGGAGTTCCCCACAGATACGCAGTATTTT CASRSGEFPTDTQYF
- TRBJ2-2 TRBV14 TRBD1 TGTGCCAGCACCCCGGGGGACAGGGTCACCGGGGAGCTGTTTTTT CASTPGDRVTGELFF
- TRBJ2-1 TRBV7-2 - TGTGCCACTTCTCCGACGGTTCAAGGGGGTGAGCAGTTCTTC CATSPTVQGGEQFF
- TRBJ2-5 TRBV2 - TGTGCCAGCAGTGACCCCAAAGAGACCCAGTACTTC CASSDPKETQYF
once TRBJ1-2 TRBV7-9 TRBD1 TGTGCCAGCAGCTTTGGACAGGGGTCTAGCTATGGCTACACCTTC CASSFGQGSSYGYTF
- TRBJ1-2 TRBV30 - TGTGCCTGGAGTGTACTCGGGGTAACAGGCTACACCTTC CAWSVLGVTGYTF
- TRBJ2-3 TRBV6-1 - TGTGCCAGCAGAACGGACTCCAGCACAGATACGCAGTATTTT CASRTDSSTDTQYF
- TRBJ2-1 TRBV19 - TGTGCCAGTAGTACAGACAGAACCTACAATGAGCAGTTCTTC CASSTDRTYNEQFF
- TRBJ2-7 TRBV4-2 TRBD1 TGTGCCAGCAGCCAAGACAGGGGGCAAGGGGAGCAGTACTTC CASSQDRGQGEQYF
few TRBJ1-1 TRBV7-2 - TGTGCCAGCAGCTTAGCGCTTGGCGGGTTCGGTTTCTTT CASSLALGGFGFF
- TRBJ2-1 TRBV2 TRBD2 TGTGCCAGCAGTGTAGGACTAGCGGCTTCAAACGATGAGCAGTTCTTC CASSVGLAASNDEQFF
once TRBJ1-2 TRBV2 TRBD1 TGTGCCAGCAGGCTCTCAGGACAGGGCGTTAACTATGGCTACACCTTC CASRLSGQGVNYGYTF
- TRBJ1-3 TRBV5-1 - TGCGCCAGCAGCTTACCGGCCGAGGTAGTCTCTGGAAACACCATATATTTT CASSLPAEVVSGNTIYF
once TRBJ1-4 TRBV7-9 TRBD1 TGTGCCAGCAGCTCTCCGGGACAGGGGACGGAAAAACTGTTTTTT CASSSPGQGTEKLFF
- TRBJ2-7 TRBV18 - TGTGCCAGCTCACCATTCGACAGTGGAAGCTACGAGCAGTACTTC CASSPFDSGSYEQYF
- TRBJ2-7 TRBV6-5 TRBD1 TGTGCCAGCAGTATCCACAGGGGTGACGAGCAGTACTTC CASSIHRGDEQYF
once TRBJ1-1 TRBV6-5 - TGTGCCAGCAGACTTACAGGGTTGACTGAAGCTTTCTTT CASRLTGLTEAFF
- TRBJ1-1 TRBV4-1 - TGCGCCAGCAGCGGTGACACCACTGAAGCTTTCTTT CASSGDTTEAFF
- TRBJ1-1 TRBV30 - TGTGCCTGGAGATCCTTACAGAACACTGAAGCTTTCTTT CAWRSLQNTEAFF
once TRBJ2-2 TRBV2 TRBD1 TGTGCCAGCAGTGGACAGGGGGTAACCGGGGAGCTGTTTTTT CASSGQGVTGELFF
- TRBJ1-1 TRBV30 TRBD1 TGTGCCTGGAGTCGACAGGGTCTGGAAGCTTTCTTT CAWSRQGLEAFF
- TRBJ1-2 TRBV6-5 TRBD1 TGTGCCAGCAGTTTGCAGGGGGACTATGGCTACACCTTC CASSLQGDYGYTF
- TRBJ2-7 TRBV6-1 TRBD1 TGTGCCAGCAGTGAACCCTGGGGACAGGGGATGGGCTACGAGCAGTACTTC CASSEPWGQGMGYEQYF
- TRBJ1-1 TRBV7-9 TRBD1 TGTGCCAGCAGCCCACGGGACAGGGAAATGAACACTGAAGCTTTCTTT CASSPRDREMNTEAFF
- TRBJ1-1 TRBV5-8 - TGTGCCAGCAGCTTGGACAGGGAGTCGACTGAAGCTTTCTTT CASSLDRESTEAFF
- TRBJ1-4 TRBV28 - TGTGCCAGCAGTAAAGGACAGAGGCCCGAAAAACTGTTTTTT CASSKGQRPEKLFF
- TRBJ2-1 TRBV5-1 TRBD2 TGCGCCAGCAGCTTTGGACTAGTCAGTGTGTCCTACAATGAGCAGTTCTTC CASSFGLVSVSYNEQFF
- TRBJ2-7 TRBV15 - TGTGCCACCAGCAGCCGGTTTCCCCTGGCGAGCGAACGTAGCTCCTACGAGCAGTACTTC CATSSRFPLASERSSYEQYF
- TRBJ1-2 TRBV28 - TGTGCCAGCAGTAAGAGGACGGGGTCGGGCCGCTATGGCTACACCTTC CASSKRTGSGRYGYTF
- TRBJ2-1 TRBV28 TRBD2 TGTGCCAGCAGTTTATCCTCGATGTTAGCGGGCCCATACAATGAGCAGTTCTTC CASSLSSMLAGPYNEQFF
- TRBJ1-2 TRBV30 TRBD1 TGTGCCTGGACAGGGGGCGCCTATGGCTACACCTTC CAWTGGAYGYTF
- TRBJ2-7 TRBV28 - TGTGCCAGCAGTTTACGGACAGTCCACGAGCAGTACTTC CASSLRTVHEQYF
large TRBJ2-7 TRBV5-6 TRBD1 TGTGCCAGCAGCTCAACCGGGACAGAAGGCTCCTACGAGCAGTACTTC CASSSTGTEGSYEQYF
- TRBJ1-1 TRBV7-8 TRBD1 TGTGCCAGCAGCTTAGGGGGAAACAGGGGGCCGGCTGAAGCTTTCTTT CASSLGGNRGPAEAFF
- TRBJ2-3 TRBV7-9 TRBD2 TGTGCCAGCAGCCGACGGGAGGCGATAACAGATACGCAGTATTTT CASSRREAITDTQYF
- TRBJ2-3 TRBV4-2 TRBD2 TGTGCCAGCAGCTTAGGGGAGGGAGACGCAGATACGCAGTATTTT CASSLGEGDADTQYF
- TRBJ2-2 TRBV30 TRBD2 TGTGCCTGGGAATCGGGACTAGCAGGCACCGGGGAGCTGTTTTTT CAWESGLAGTGELFF
- TRBJ2-7 TRBV6-5 - TGTGCCAGCAGTTGGGGCTCCAACTTCCGCTACGAGCAGTACTTC CASSWGSNFRYEQYF
- TRBJ2-2 TRBV5-1 - TGCGCCAGCAGCCCCGGAAACTGGAGGACCGGGGAGCTGTTTTTT CASSPGNWRTGELFF
- TRBJ2-3 TRBV28 TRBD2 TGTGCCAGCAGCTCCTCTGGGGGTAGCGGGATTATTTTAGATACGCAGTATTTT CASSSSGGSGIILDTQYF
- TRBJ2-7 TRBV28 TRBD2 TGTGCCAGCAGTTTACCTAGCGGGAGTACCGCCTACGAGCAGTACTTC CASSLPSGSTAYEQYF
- TRBJ2-1 TRBV2 - TGTGCCAGCAGTCTGGGGCAGATTTTGAGCTCCTACAATGAGCAGTTCTTC CASSLGQILSSYNEQFF
- TRBJ2-1 TRBV7-6 - TGTGCCAGCAGCTCGGGGCAAGGGGGTGAGCAGTTCTTC CASSSGQGGEQFF
- TRBJ1-3 TRBV27 TRBD1 TGTGCCAGCAGGCTAACAGGGGAAAGTGGAAACACCATATATTTT CASRLTGESGNTIYF
- TRBJ2-1 TRBV30 - TGTGCCTGGAACCTAGGCTCCTACAATGAGCAGTTCTTC CAWNLGSYNEQFF
- TRBJ1-4 TRBV30 - TGTGCCTGGAGACCATCGGGGTGGAGTGAAAAACTGTTTTTT CAWRPSGWSEKLFF
- TRBJ1-2 TRBV5-6 TRBD1 TGTGCCAGCAGCTTGGTTGCAGGGGGCTACTATGGCTACACCTTC CASSLVAGGYYGYTF
few TRBJ2-1 TRBV6-1 TRBD2 TGTGCCAGCAGTGATTTAGCGGGAGGGAATGAGCAGTTCTTC CASSDLAGGNEQFF
- TRBJ2-2 TRBV10-1 TRBD1 TGCGCCAGCAGTTCGGACAGGGGACTTGGCGGGGAGCTGTTTTTT CASSSDRGLGGELFF
- TRBJ1-4 TRBV5-1 TRBD1 TGCGCCAGCAGCGGGACAGATAATGAAAAACTGTTTTTT CASSGTDNEKLFF